This T cell receptor (beta chain) appears in the sequencing data of a study of CD8+ T cells in alopecia areata. Overall study context: Those receiving the skin were roughly 7-10-week-old female C3H/HeJ mice, whose grafts came from 6-12-month-old C3H/HeJ donors with spontaneous alopecia.

With regard to this clone: No antigen is known for it. Gene labels here are mouse ones. The read gets to within 3 residues of the CDR3 end, and the germline J gene fills in the rest.

CDR1 and CDR2 (germline): LGHNA, YNLKQL (reference sequence). V was clipped by 0 bases and J by 0 bases, with 6 bases between them. This CDR3 contains 16 residues. Findings and limits, study-wide: Possibly as an HLA-related effect, TCR sharing across patients appeared less clear than in mice. Scalp sample data also include resident alphabeta T cells from normal skin.

Cells from pooled cutaneous lymph nodes were sorted by CD4, CD8alpha, NKG2D, NKG2ACE and other markers. Extracted RNA was reverse transcribed, and the resulting cDNA served as sequencing template. Generated by immunoSEQ multiplex PCR, the TCRdb table keeps only in-frame clones and is missing some. The sample presents 270,000 or so clones, none singletons. The rearrangement uses TRBV5 and TRBJ1-6; no reliable D call. TRBJ1-6 has ORF status, its function being uncertain. This clonotype was sampled from a C3H/HeJ mouse with alopecia areata. MHC haplotype of the strain: H2-k. Sequencing input: CD4+ T cells sorted from a lymph node. CDR3 loop: CASSQETHSYNSPLYF. CDR3 bases read: TGTGCCAGCAGCCAAGAGACACATTCCTATAATTCGCCC.